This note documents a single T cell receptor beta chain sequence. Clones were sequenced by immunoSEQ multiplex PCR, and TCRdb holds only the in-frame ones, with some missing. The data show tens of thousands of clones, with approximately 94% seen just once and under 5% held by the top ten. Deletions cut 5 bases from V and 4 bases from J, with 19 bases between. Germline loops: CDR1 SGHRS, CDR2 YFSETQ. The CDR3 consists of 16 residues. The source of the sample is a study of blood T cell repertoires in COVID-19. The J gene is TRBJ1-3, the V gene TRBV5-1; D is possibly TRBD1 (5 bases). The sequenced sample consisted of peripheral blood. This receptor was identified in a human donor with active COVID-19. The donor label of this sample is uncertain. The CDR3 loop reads CASRPSDGRAGNTIYF. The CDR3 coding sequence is TGCGCCAGCAGGCCCTCGGACGGCAGGGCGGGAAACACCATATATTTT.